This T cell receptor (beta chain) was recorded in a study of blood T cell repertoires in COVID-19. Profiling relied on immunoSEQ multiplex PCR, and the TCRdb table lists in-frame clones only, not all of them. The sample carries around 94,000 clones, about 90% recorded once. Sequencing was done on a sample of peripheral blood. The clonotype comes from a woman aged 50 to 60 with COVID-19, enrolled during active disease.

CDR3 coding DNA: TGTGCCAGCAGGGAGGGAGAGGGAGGGAACACCGGGGAGCTGTTTTTT. It translates to CASREGEGGNTGELFF. This chain connects TRBV9 to TRBJ2-2, with D perhaps matching TRBD2 (6 bases). V was shortened by 5 bases and J by 1 base, with 15 bases between the two germline ends. The CDR3 totals 16 residues. The germline gives CDR1 SGDLS, CDR2 YYNGEE.